This TCR beta chain emerged from a study of blood T cell repertoires in COVID-19. Study as a whole: Samples representing acute and convalescent COVID-19 were sourced from the United States, Italy and Spain.

Sequenced by immunoSEQ multiplex PCR; TCRdb stores in-frame clones only, minus some. This table holds some 260,000 clones, over 80% found once. Seattle's enrolled individuals joined amid active infection and were then monitored longitudinally. Sequenced sample: peripheral blood. This receptor was taken from a woman in her 70s with COVID-19, enrolled during active disease.

The CDR3 nucleotides are TGCGCCAGCAGCCAAGGAGGACAGGTGGTCTACGAGCAGTACTTC. As protein: CASSQGGQVVYEQYF. This sequence joins TRBV4-1 and TRBJ2-7; 7 positions match TRBD1. Germline V gives CDR1 MGHRA, CDR2 YSYEKL. After removal of 1 base from V and 3 bases from J, the junction contained 6 bases not matched to a gene. The CDR3 runs to 15 residues.